These 4 T cell receptor beta chains originate from one sample sequenced in a study of T cell responses to AZD1222 COVID-19 vaccine. Repertoires were generated with immunoSEQ multiplex PCR, while TCRdb's copy carries only in-frame clones and drops some. There are 140,000 or so clones in the sample; 75% to 90% occur only once, and around 1.6% lies in the top ten. The input for sequencing was peripheral blood, taken on day 0 of AZD1222 vaccination. The receptors were sampled from an adult in good health.

This chain connects TRBV28 to TRBJ2-3; maybe TRBD2 (5 bases). The CDR3 sequence is 15 residues long. Per the germline V gene, CDR1 is MDHEN and CDR2 is SYDVKM. V was shortened by 2 bases and J by 1 base, with 10 bases between the two germline ends. As DNA, the CDR3 is TGTGCCAGCAGTTTAGCGGGTCTAGGCACAGATACGCAGTATTTT. Translating it yields CASSLAGLGTDTQYF.

The chain employs TRBV7-8 and TRBJ1-5; D possibly corresponds to TRBD1 (5 bases). The length of the CDR3 is 16 residues. V lost 0 bases and J lost 1, with 10 bases in between. Germline V CDR1 and CDR2: SGHVS, FQNEAQ. The chain's CDR3 is CASSLAPGMSNQPQHF. The DNA of the CDR3 is TGTGCCAGCAGCTTAGCTCCAGGGATGAGCAATCAGCCCCAGCATTTT.

The chain is built from TRBV29-1 and TRBJ1-2; no firm D call. V was trimmed by 1 base and J by 12 bases, leaving 9 bases between them. The CDR3 runs 10 residues. Germline-derived CDR1 and CDR2 are SQVTM and ANQGSEA. This chain's CDR3 is CSVEGKGDTF. CDR3 DNA: TGCAGCGTTGAAGGGAAGGGAGACACCTTC.

The CDR3 DNA reads as TGTGCCAGCAGCCTAACAGGGTCGGATGAAAAACTGTTTTTT. It is translated as CASSLTGSDEKLFF. The V call is TRBV3-1 (or the pseudogene TRBV3-2), the J call TRBJ1-4; perhaps TRBD1 as D (6 bases). The CDR3 has 14 residues. V lost 4 bases and J 6 bases, leaving 12 bases between the germline ends. Germline CDR1 is LGHDT and CDR2 is YNNKEL (reference sequence).